The source of this T cell receptor beta chain is a study of Graves' ophthalmopathy and Graves' hyperthyroidism. The CDR3 runs to 13 residues. Germline V lookup: CDR1 MNHEY, CDR2 SVGEGT. V was cut by 10 bases and J by 1 base, with 13 bases left in between. It was on clinical symptoms, serum thyroxine, TRAb, thyroid ultrasound and orbital computed tomography that diagnosis relied. This clonotype has a count of ten or more. CDR3 regions of TCR beta were amplified from RNA transcripts. The library came from an HTBI-primed first-round RT-PCR and a second-round multiplex PCR. MiXCR, applied by TCRdb to the multiplex PCR reads, yields one record per CDR3 protein. The table has around 340,000 distinct CDR3 sequences, roughly 16% seen once.

This sequence was found in an adult man with Graves' ophthalmopathy. The specimen sequenced was peripheral blood. J is TRBJ1-1 and V is TRBV6-2 or TRBV6-3, with D perhaps TRBD1 (6 bases). CDR3 loop: CATHRDPNTEAFF. As DNA, the CDR3 is TGTGCCACCCACAGGGACCCGAACACTGAAGCTTTCTTT.